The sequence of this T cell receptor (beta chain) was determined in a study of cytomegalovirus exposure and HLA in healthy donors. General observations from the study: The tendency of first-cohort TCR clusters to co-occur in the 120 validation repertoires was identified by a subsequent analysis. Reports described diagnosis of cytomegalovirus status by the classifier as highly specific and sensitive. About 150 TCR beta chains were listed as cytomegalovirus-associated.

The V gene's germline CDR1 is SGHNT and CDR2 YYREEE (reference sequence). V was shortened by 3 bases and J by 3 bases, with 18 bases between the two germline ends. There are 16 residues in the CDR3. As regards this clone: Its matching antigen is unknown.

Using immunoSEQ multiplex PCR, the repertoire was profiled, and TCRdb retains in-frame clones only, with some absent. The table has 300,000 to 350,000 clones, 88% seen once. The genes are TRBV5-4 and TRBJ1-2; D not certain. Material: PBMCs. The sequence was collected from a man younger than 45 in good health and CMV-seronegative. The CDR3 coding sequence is TGTGCCAGCAGCTCCGCGGTGGAAAGAAGAGACTATGGCTACACCTTC. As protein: CASSSAVERRDYGYTF. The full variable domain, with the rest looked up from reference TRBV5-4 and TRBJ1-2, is ETGVTQSPTHLIKTRGQQVTLRCSSQSGHNTVSWYQQALGQGPQFIFQYYREEENGRGNFPPRFSGLQFPNYSSELNVNALELDDSALYLCASSSAVERRDYGYTFGSGTRLTVV.